This entry is about one T cell receptor (beta chain). Its antigen is unknown. From each donor, a roughly 2.4 ml peripheral blood sample was collected into PAXgene tubes and kept at -80 degrees C. Total RNA was isolated from whole blood with the PAXgene blood miRNA kit on an automated QIAcube, without T cell sorting. Peripheral blood from monozygotic twin pairs, either concordant or discordant for inflammatory bowel disease, underwent deep TCRalpha and TCRbeta repertoire profiling that used unique molecular barcoding. Smoking habits were recorded for all twin pairs, and individuals were classified as current, former or never smokers. This entry is derived from a study of monozygotic twins with inflammatory bowel disease (dated by TCRdb to about 2019). Some background on the complete study: In total, 30 or so monozygotic twin pairs made up the full study: 19 Danish pairs, all IBD-discordant, plus nine German pairs, of which four were IBD-concordant and five were IBD-discordant. The search for disease-associated traits relied mainly on comparing IBD patients with their genetically identical healthy co-twins within discordant pairs. Each individual had, on average, about 151 000 unique TCRalpha sequences and 181 000 unique TCRbeta sequences available for analysis. The paper's findings and limits, for the study overall: Compared with healthy twins, IBD patients had fewer clonotypes in common with other individuals, a difference most pronounced in patients showing signs of disease activity. Measured by the inverse Simpson index, TCRbeta repertoire diversity was lower in IBD patients than in their healthy co-twins. Differing immunosuppressive treatments among patients may have added background noise and inter-individual variability to the repertoires. Concordant and discordant twins showed no difference in repertoire similarity, possibly because of limited statistical power. No single strong signal or clonotype linked to IBD turned up in the results, so the idea that one exists was not supported. Different T cell subtypes could not be distinguished in the analysis.

Library creation used 5' RACE. For each TCR library, 3,000 to 4,000 ng of total RNA was used. For each sample, cDNA synthesis was carried out in eight separate reactions using SMARTScribe reverse transcriptase. During cDNA synthesis, template switching was used to introduce unique molecular identifiers that contained a 6-nucleotide sample barcode. Amplification of TCRalpha and TCRbeta cDNA involved two nested PCRs of 16 and 9 cycles, and each PCR was followed by bead purification. Before amplification, the cDNA was treated with uracil DNA-glycosylase and purified using the QIAquick PCR purification kit. The second PCR was the step at which Illumina TruSeq-compatible adapters and sample-specific barcodes were added. Library quality and concentration were assessed using TapeStation and Qubit, and approximately 5 ng of each library was pooled. Sequencing of the pooled libraries was done on an Illumina HiSeq2500 single-index Rapid Run using custom sequencing primers and 2 x 100 bp reads. The paper's processing steps were these. PCR and sequencing errors were corrected by UMI-based consensus assembly using MiGEC version 1.2.6. MiXCR version 2.1.1 handled V(D)J alignment, clonotype assembly and CDR3 extraction. Gene usage, clonotype sharing and MAIT/NKT TCR abundance were normalised by analysing the top 1000, 10 000 and 20 000 clonotypes per sample. After downsampling to 27 000 UMIs, diversity was calculated as the inverse Simpson index using the vegan R package. Paired Mann-Whitney U tests were applied to discordant twin pairs, with Benjamini-Hochberg correction for multiple testing. The reads went through TCRdb reprocessing, and each CDR3 protein sequence gets one entry with no DNA. Here the V and J calls rest on TCRdb's processing, not on the authors' analysis. The sample table on file contains fewer than 350,000 distinct CDR3 sequences. The ten largest account for 2% of the sample.

From the germline V gene (reference sequence), CDR1 is DFQATT and CDR2 is SNEGSKA. The CDR3 measures 14 amino acids from cysteine to phenylalanine. A DNA sequence was not provided. The sequence is built from TRBV20-1 and TRBJ2-1; as DNA is missing, the TRBD2 call by TCRdb cannot be tested. Material: blood. This TCR was recovered from a human donor with ulcerative colitis or Crohn's disease, or a healthy co-twin of an affected twin (not recorded which). The CDR3 protein sequence reads: CSATGLAGGYEQFF.